Listed below are T cell receptor beta chains from one sample, sequenced in a study of blood T cell repertoires in COVID-19. Measured with immunoSEQ multiplex PCR; TCRdb has only the in-frame clones, and not every one. The sample consists of fewer than 130,000 clones, under 75% of them appearing once. Material for sequencing was peripheral blood. All receptors come from a woman aged 55-70 years with acute or convalescent COVID-19. CDR3s include the opening cysteine and the closing phenylalanine or tryptophan. D genes are given only for firm matches. Not all rows give a size; the values are once, few, many and, for expanded clones, a class.

clone size	D gene	V gene	J gene	CDR3 DNA	CDR3 protein
.	.	TRBV5-1	TRBJ1-5	TGCGCCAGCAGCTTTGAGGGCAATCAGCCCCAGCATTTT	CASSFEGNQPQHF
few	.	TRBV19	TRBJ1-3	TGTGCCAGTAGTGCCGTTGCCGGGAGCTCTGGAAACACCATATATTTT	CASSAVAGSSGNTIYF
few	.	TRBV5-1	TRBJ1-5	TGCGCCAGCAGCTACCTGGGAGGGGATCAGCCCCAGCATTTT	CASSYLGGDQPQHF
few	.	TRBV30	TRBJ1-6	TGTGCCTGGCAACCGGGACTAACTTCACCCCTCCACTTT	CAWQPGLTSPLHF
few	.	TRBV5-5	TRBJ1-1	TGTGCCAGCAGCTTGGACAGTTTGAACACTGAAGCTTTCTTT	CASSLDSLNTEAFF
once	TRBD1	TRBV7-2	TRBJ1-2	TGTGCCAGCAGCTTAAGGGACAGGGTATATGGAGCTAACTATGGCTACACCTTC	CASSLRDRVYGANYGYTF
.	.	TRBV21-1	TRBJ1-5	TGTGCCAGCAGCTGGCAAACCCAAAGCGGACCCCAAGGCAATCAGCCCCAGCATTTT	CASSWQTQSGPQGNQPQHF
.	TRBD1	TRBV9	TRBJ1-5	TGTGCCAGCAGCGTCACAGGGGGTAGCAATCAGCCCCAGCATTTT	CASSVTGGSNQPQHF
few	TRBD1	TRBV27	TRBJ1-4	TGTGCCAGCAGTTCCACCGGGACAGGGGTGGAAAAACTGTTTTTT	CASSSTGTGVEKLFF
.	TRBD2	TRBV5-1	TRBJ2-1	TGCGCCAGCGGAGTTAGCGGGGAATACTACAATGAGCAGTTCTTC	CASGVSGEYYNEQFF
.	.	TRBV2	TRBJ1-2	TGTGCCAGCAGTGAGAGGCCTTTCTATGGCTACACCTTC	CASSERPFYGYTF
.	.	TRBV9	TRBJ2-5	TGTGCCAGCAGCGTAGGAGGGTTAAAGACCCAGTACTTC	CASSVGGLKTQYF
many	TRBD1	TRBV11-3	TRBJ2-2	TGTGCCAGCAGTACAGGGGGCAACACCGGGGAGCTGTTTTTT	CASSTGGNTGELFF
.	TRBD1	TRBV5-5	TRBJ1-2	TGTGCCAGCAGCTTGTACGACAGGGCCCCCCATGGCTACACCTTC	CASSLYDRAPHGYTF
.	TRBD1	TRBV30	TRBJ1-1	TGTGCCTGGAGTTTAGCAGGGGGGCGGGACACTGAAGCTTTCTTT	CAWSLAGGRDTEAFF
.	TRBD1	TRBV3-1/TRBV3-2	TRBJ1-2	TGTGCCAGCAGCAAAGACAGGGGCTATGGCTACACCTTC	CASSKDRGYGYTF
.	TRBD1	TRBV5-4	TRBJ1-2	TGTGCCAGCAGCTTAGGACAGGGAATAATTGGCTACACCTTC	CASSLGQGIIGYTF
few	TRBD1	TRBV4-3	TRBJ2-3	TGCGCCAGCAGCCAAGAGGGGACAGGGAGGTGGAGGGTGGAGGGTACGCAGTATTTT	CASSQEGTGRWRVEGTQYF
.	.	TRBV10-3	TRBJ1-2	TGTGCCATACAGGGTTACTATGGCTACACCTTC	CAIQGYYGYTF
.	TRBD1	TRBV3-1/TRBV3-2	TRBJ2-2	TGTGCCAGCAGCCAGTCCAGGGGGCGAACCGGGGAGCTGTTTTTT	CASSQSRGRTGELFF
.	TRBD1	TRBV28	TRBJ2-1	TGTGCCAGCGAGGGGGCGGGTATCTCCTACAATGAGCAGTTCTTC	CASEGAGISYNEQFF
.	.	TRBV27	TRBJ1-5	TGTGCCAGCAGTTTATGGGCCGGGAGGAGTGGGGTAGGTCAGCCCCAGCATTTT	CASSLWAGRSGVGQPQHF
.	TRBD2	TRBV10-2	TRBJ2-1	TGCGCCAGCCGGACTAGCAATCAATATGAGCAGTTCTTC	CASRTSNQYEQFF
.	.	TRBV12-3/TRBV12-4	TRBJ1-5	TGTGCCAGCAGTCGACAGTATAATCAGCCCCAGCATTTT	CASSRQYNQPQHF
.	TRBD1	TRBV5-5	TRBJ1-2	TGTGCCAGCAGCCCCACCGGGACAGCAACGACCTATGGCTACACCTTC	CASSPTGTATTYGYTF
.	.	TRBV27	TRBJ1-5	TGTGCCAGCAGTTTAGAGGTTCGGGGTCAGCCCCAGCATTTT	CASSLEVRGQPQHF
.	TRBD2	TRBV5-4	TRBJ2-2	TGTGCCAGCAGCTTGGGTCCTAGCGGGGGGATCACCGGGGAGCTGTTTTTT	CASSLGPSGGITGELFF
.	.	TRBV27	TRBJ1-5	TGTGCCAGCAGTGGGAGTGAAAGGGGGCAGCCCCAGCATTTT	CASSGSERGQPQHF
.	TRBD1	TRBV9	TRBJ2-1	TGTGCCAGCAGCAAGTCAGGACAGGGGGCTATAGATGAGCAGTTCTTC	CASSKSGQGAIDEQFF
.	.	TRBV18	TRBJ2-3	TGTGCCAGCTCACCCAACATGGGCCCAGATACGCAGTATTTT	CASSPNMGPDTQYF
.	TRBD1	TRBV20-1	TRBJ1-4	TGCAGTGCCAGTCGGGACAGGCCCGTCTCCAATGAAAAACTGTTTTTT	CSASRDRPVSNEKLFF
once	TRBD1	TRBV5-1	TRBJ2-5	TGCGCCAGCAGAAAGGGGGCTAGCCTCCAAGAGACCCAGTACTTC	CASRKGASLQETQYF
.	.	TRBV5-1	TRBJ2-7	TGCGCCAGCAGCTTGGCTCCACAGGGTGTCGGCGAGCAGTACTTC	CASSLAPQGVGEQYF
few	.	TRBV7-9	TRBJ1-2	TGTGCCAGCAGCTTAGATTTATCAGGGTCTCCGGCCGGCTACACCTTC	CASSLDLSGSPAGYTF
.	TRBD1	TRBV7-2	TRBJ2-5	TGTGCCAGCAGCCAAGACAGGGTAGAGACCCAGTACTTC	CASSQDRVETQYF
.	.	TRBV11-1	TRBJ2-5	TGTGCCAGCAGCTTTGAGATTCAGGGGGAGACCCAGTACTTC	CASSFEIQGETQYF
few	TRBD2	TRBV7-2	TRBJ2-7	TGTGCCAGCAGAACTAGCGGGGGTAGCTCCTACGAGCAGTACTTC	CASRTSGGSSYEQYF
.	TRBD1	TRBV5-1	TRBJ1-4	TGCGCCAGCAGCGACCTTACAGGGGCGACAATTGAAAAACTGTTTTTT	CASSDLTGATIEKLFF
.	.	TRBV6-1	TRBJ1-6	TGTGCCAGCAGTGAAGCCCCTCCAGTTCACAGGGTAGGCTCACCCCTCCACTTT	CASSEAPPVHRVGSPLHF
.	.	TRBV5-1	TRBJ1-2	TGCGCCAGCAGCTTGGCCGGCAGGGGCGGAGGCTACACCTTC	CASSLAGRGGGYTF
few	.	TRBV27	TRBJ1-5	TGTGCCAGCAAAACAGGCGGGACCCCCCAGCATTTT	CASKTGGTPQHF
.	.	TRBV14	TRBJ1-1	TGTGCCAGCAGCCAAGTTGGGGGAGGCACTGAAGCTTTCTTT	CASSQVGGGTEAFF
.	TRBD1	TRBV28	TRBJ2-7	TGTGCCAGCAGTCCGACCGGGACAGGGGGTCTCATGGGCGAGCAGTACTTC	CASSPTGTGGLMGEQYF
.	.	TRBV4-3	TRBJ1-1	TGCGCCAGCAGCCAAGGGAGGACGATGAACACTGAAGCTTTCTTT	CASSQGRTMNTEAFF
.	TRBD2	TRBV5-1	TRBJ2-1	TGCGCCAGCCAGTTAGCGGGGATCCTTAATGAGCAGTTCTTC	CASQLAGILNEQFF
.	TRBD2	TRBV18	TRBJ2-1	TGTGCCAGCTCACCTAGCGGGGCTAACAATGAGCAGTTCTTC	CASSPSGANNEQFF
.	.	TRBV3-1/TRBV3-2	TRBJ1-1	TGTGCCAGCAGCCAAGGCGATACAGGGAACACTGAAGCTTTCTTT	CASSQGDTGNTEAFF
few	TRBD1	TRBV5-5	TRBJ1-2	TGTGCCAGCAGCCCGAGACAGGGTAGGGCCCCCTATGGCTACACCTTC	CASSPRQGRAPYGYTF
.	.	TRBV18	TRBJ1-1	TGTGCCAGCTCACCGACTGGAGTGAACACTGAAGCTTTCTTT	CASSPTGVNTEAFF
.	TRBD1	TRBV19	TRBJ1-6	TGTGCCAGTAGCCAGACAGGGAGCAATTCACCCCTCCACTTT	CASSQTGSNSPLHF